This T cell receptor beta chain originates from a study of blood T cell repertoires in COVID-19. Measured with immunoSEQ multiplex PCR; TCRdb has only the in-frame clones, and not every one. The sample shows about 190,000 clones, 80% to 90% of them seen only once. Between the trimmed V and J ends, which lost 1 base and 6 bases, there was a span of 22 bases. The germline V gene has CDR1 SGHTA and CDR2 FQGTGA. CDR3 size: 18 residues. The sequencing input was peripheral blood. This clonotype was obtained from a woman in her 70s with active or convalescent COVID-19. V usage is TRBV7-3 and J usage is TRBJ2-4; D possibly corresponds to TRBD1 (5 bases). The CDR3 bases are TGTGCCAGCAGCTTAATCCCCCTCAGGGAAGAATGGGTAAACATTCAGTACTTC. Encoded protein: CASSLIPLREEWVNIQYF.